Included here is one T cell receptor (beta chain) sequence, with context. Its target is not known. These data are taken from a study of a mutant IDH1 vaccine in newly diagnosed glioma. Time point here: week 5, during vaccination. Mutant IDH1 20-mer peptide, at 300 ug, made up each vaccine dose, with topical imiquimod. Germline CDR1 reads SEHNR; CDR2 reads FQNEAQ (reference sequence). The V and J ends lost 5 bases and 3 bases, in that order; junction bases with no gene match: 6. CDR3 length equals 15 residues. Sequencing used immunoSEQ multiplex PCR; TCRdb keeps in-frame clones, though not all of them. The sample yields 56,000 or so clones, roughly 73% seen once.

The chain couples TRBV7-9 to TRBJ2-7; TRBD2 aligns across 11 bases. The sequences come from PBMCs, collected from a glioma patient whose treatment included an IDH1 peptide vaccine. This receptor was obtained from a woman aged 35 to 49 with glioma. The CDR3 here is CASSSPSGGNYEQYF. The DNA for the CDR3 is TGTGCCAGCAGCAGCCCTAGCGGGGGGAACTACGAGCAGTACTTC.